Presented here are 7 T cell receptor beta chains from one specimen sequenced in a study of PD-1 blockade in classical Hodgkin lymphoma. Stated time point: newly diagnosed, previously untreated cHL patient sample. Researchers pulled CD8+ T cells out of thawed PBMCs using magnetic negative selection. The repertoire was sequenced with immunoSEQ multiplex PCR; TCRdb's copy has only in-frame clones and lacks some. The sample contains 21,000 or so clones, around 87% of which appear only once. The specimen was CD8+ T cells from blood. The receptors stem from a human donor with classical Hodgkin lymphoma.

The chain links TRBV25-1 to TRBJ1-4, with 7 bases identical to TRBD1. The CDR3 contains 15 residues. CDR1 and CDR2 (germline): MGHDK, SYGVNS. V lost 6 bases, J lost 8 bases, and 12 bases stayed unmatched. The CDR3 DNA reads TGTGCCAGCAGCTCCCTGACAGGGATCGTGGAAAAACTGTTTTTT. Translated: CASSSLTGIVEKLFF.

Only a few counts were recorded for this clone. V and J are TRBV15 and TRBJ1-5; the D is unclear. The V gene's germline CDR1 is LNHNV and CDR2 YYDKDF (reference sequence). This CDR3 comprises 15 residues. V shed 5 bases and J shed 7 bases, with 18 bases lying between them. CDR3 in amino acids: CATSPDRGFHQPQHF. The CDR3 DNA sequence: TGTGCCACCAGCCCTGATCGTGGATTTCACCAGCCCCAGCATTTT.

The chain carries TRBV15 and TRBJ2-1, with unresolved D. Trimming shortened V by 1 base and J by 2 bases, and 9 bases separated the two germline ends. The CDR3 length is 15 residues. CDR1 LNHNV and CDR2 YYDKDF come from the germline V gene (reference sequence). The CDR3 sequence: CATSRAGSAYNEQFF. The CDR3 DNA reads TGTGCCACCAGCAGAGCTGGGTCAGCCTACAATGAGCAGTTCTTC.

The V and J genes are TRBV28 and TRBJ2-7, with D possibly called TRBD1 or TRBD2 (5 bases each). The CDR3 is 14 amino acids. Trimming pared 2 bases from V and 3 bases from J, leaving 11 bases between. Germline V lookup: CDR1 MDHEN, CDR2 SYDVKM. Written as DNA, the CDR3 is TGTGCCAGCAGTTTAGCCGGGACGGTCTACGAGCAGTACTTC. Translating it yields CASSLAGTVYEQYF.

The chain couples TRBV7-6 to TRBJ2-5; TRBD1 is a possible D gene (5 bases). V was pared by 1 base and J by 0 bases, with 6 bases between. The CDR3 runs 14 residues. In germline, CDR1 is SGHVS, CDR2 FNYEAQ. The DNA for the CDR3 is TGTGCCAGCAGCTTAGGACAGTACCAAGAGACCCAGTACTTC. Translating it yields CASSLGQYQETQYF.

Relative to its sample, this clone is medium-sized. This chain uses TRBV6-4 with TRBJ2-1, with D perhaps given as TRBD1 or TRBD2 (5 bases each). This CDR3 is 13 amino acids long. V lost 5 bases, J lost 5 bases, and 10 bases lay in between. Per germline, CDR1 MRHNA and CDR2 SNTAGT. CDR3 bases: TGTGCCAGCAGTTCAGGGAGTAACAATGAGCAGTTCTTC. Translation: CASSSGSNNEQFF.

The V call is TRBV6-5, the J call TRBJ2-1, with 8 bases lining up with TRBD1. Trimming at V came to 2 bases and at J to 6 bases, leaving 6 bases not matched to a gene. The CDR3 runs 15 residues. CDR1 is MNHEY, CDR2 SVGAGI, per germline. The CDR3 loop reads CASSYQGQVGNEQFF. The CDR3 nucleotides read TGTGCCAGCAGTTACCAGGGACAGGTCGGCAATGAGCAGTTCTTC.